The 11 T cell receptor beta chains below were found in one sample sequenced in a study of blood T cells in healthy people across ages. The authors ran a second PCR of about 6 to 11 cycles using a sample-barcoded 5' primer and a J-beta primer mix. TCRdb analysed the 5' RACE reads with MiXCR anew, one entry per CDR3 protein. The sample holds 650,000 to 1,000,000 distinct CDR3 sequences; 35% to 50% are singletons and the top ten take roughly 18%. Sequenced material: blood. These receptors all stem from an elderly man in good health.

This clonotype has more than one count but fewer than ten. The CDR3: CASSFYRNTEAFF. CDR3 bases: TGTGCCAGCAGTTTTTATAGGAACACTGAAGCTTTCTTT. The V gene is TRBV27, the J gene TRBJ1-1; D not resolved. Germline values: CDR1 MNHEY, CDR2 SMNVEV (reference sequence). This CDR3 has 13 residues. V lost 3 bases, J lost 1 base, and 6 bases lay in between.

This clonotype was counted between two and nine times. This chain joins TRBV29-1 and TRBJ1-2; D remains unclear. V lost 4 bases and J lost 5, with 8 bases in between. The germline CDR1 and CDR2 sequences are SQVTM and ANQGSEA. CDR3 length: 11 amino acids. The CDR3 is CSVAGGYGYTF. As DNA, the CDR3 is TGCAGCGTTGCCGGAGGATATGGCTACACCTTC.

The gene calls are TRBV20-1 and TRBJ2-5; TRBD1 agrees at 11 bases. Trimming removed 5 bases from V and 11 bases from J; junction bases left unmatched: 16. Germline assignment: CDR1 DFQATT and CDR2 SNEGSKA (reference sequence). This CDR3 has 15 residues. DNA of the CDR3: TGCAGTGCTCAGGACCGGGACAGGGGGACGTGGGAGCAGTACTTC. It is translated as CSAQDRDRGTWEQYF.

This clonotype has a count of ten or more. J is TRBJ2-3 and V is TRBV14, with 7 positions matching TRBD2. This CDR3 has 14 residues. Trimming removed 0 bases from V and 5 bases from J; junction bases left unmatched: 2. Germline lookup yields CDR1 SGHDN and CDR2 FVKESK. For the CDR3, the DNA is TGTGCCAGCAGCCAAGAAGGCGGGGGAGATACGCAGTATTTT. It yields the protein CASSQEGGGDTQYF.

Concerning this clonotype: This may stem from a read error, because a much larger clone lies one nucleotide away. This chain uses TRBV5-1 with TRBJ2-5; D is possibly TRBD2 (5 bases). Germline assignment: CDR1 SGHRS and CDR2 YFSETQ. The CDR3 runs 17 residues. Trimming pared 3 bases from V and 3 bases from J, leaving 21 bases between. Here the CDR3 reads CASSSNQIDGGKETQYF. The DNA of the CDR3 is TGCGCCAGCAGCTCCAATCAAATCGACGGAGGAAAAGAGACCCAGTACTTC.

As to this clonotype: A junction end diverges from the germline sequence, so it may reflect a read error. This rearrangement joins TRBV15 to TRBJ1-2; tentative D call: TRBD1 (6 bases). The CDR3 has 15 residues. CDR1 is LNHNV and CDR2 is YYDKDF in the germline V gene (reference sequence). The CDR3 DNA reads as TGTGCCACCAGCGGAGATCCGGGGGCGGGGTATGGCTACACCTTC. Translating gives CATSGDPGAGYGYTF.

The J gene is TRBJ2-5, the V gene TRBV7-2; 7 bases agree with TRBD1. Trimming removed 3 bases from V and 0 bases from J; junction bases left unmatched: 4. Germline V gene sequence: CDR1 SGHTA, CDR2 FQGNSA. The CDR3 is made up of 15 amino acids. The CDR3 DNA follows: TGTGCCAGCAGCTTGTGGACAGGAAACCAAGAGACCCAGTACTTC. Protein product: CASSLWTGNQETQYF.

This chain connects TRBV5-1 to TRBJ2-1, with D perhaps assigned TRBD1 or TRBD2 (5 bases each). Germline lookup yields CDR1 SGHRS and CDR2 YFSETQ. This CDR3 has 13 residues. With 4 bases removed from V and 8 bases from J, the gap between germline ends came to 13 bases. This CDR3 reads CASSRDRRDEQFF. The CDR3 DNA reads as TGCGCCAGCAGCAGGGACCGTAGGGATGAGCAGTTCTTC.

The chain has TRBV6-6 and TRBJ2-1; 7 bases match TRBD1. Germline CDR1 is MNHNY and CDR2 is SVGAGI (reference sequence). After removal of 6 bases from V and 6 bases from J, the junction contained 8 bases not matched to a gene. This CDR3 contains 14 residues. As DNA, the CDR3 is TGTGCCAGCAGACCGGGACAGAGCTTCAATGAGCAGTTCTTC. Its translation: CASRPGQSFNEQFF.

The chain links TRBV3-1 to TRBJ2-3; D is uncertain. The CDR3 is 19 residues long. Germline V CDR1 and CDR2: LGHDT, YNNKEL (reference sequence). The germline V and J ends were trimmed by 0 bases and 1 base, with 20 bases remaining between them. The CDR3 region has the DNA TGTGCCAGCAGCCAAGAGTACCCCAGACAAGACGCCCGCACAGATACGCAGTATTTT. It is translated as CASSQEYPRQDARTDTQYF.

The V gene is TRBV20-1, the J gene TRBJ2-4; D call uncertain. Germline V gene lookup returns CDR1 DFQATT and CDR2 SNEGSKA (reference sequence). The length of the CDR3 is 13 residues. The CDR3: CSFRAPGSDIQYF. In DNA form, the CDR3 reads TGCAGCTTCCGGGCTCCCGGCAGCGACATTCAGTACTTC.